This T cell receptor (beta chain) emerged from a study of blood T cells in healthy people across ages (dated by TCRdb to the mid-2010s). In terms of the full investigation: In model experiments, template switching captured about one uniquely barcoded TCR beta cDNA molecule for every two T cells. Age-related changes in TCR beta repertoire diversity were measured in the study by deep sequencing normalized with unique cDNA molecular identifiers. Four age groups were formed from the donors: young (average approximately 15 years), middle-aged (approximately 39), aged (over 55) and long-lived (less than 85). To avoid experimental bias, donors of different ages were randomly spread across the sequencing lanes. For two donors (one aged 18 to 29 and one aged 80 or older), the study analyzed two additional independent replicas of 1 million unique cDNA reads from the same blood draw. Findings and caveats that apply to the study as a whole: Because donor CMV infection status was unknown, age-related changes in expanded clonotypes were potentially confounded. The percentage of naive T cells measured by flow cytometry correlated strongly with observed TCR beta diversity. Estimates of total diversity from one million sequenced T cells were regarded as lower bounds and underestimates. Observed TCR beta diversity per million T cells fell roughly linearly with age, and a significant reduction was already apparent by age around 39. Because profiling used bulk unsorted PBMCs, naive and antigen-experienced compartments could not be compared conclusively. The long-lived group showed more naive CD4+ T cells, fewer expanded clones and increased TCR diversity than the aged group, suggesting age selection.

The roughly 37 donors, aged about 6 to 95 years, were systemically healthy Caucasian individuals from Russia. Each donor gave around 9.5 milliliters of peripheral blood, collected into EDTA-treated Vacutainer tubes. Ficoll-Paque density-gradient centrifugation was used to isolate PBMCs, with at least 6.5 million per sample. Trizol reagent was used to extract total RNA from the PBMCs, yielding at least 5.5 micrograms per sample. For every donor, flow cytometry on a PBMC aliquot measured the percentage of naive CD45RAhigh/CD27high T cells. The CDR1 and CDR2 encoded by the germline V gene (reference sequence) are DFQATT and SNEGSKA. V ends up 4 bases short and J 5 bases short, with an unmatched junction base count of 5. From the cysteine through the phenylalanine, the CDR3 covers 14 amino acids. Only the CDR3 DNA stays, 42 bases, in frame from base 1. The library was generated by 5' RACE. Instrument on record: Illumina HiSeq 2500. A second about 7 to 11 cycle PCR used a sample-barcoded 5' primer and a J-beta primer mix. Each TCR beta cDNA molecule received a unique molecular identifier from a template-switch 5' adaptor carrying 12 random nucleotides. At least 2.5 million CDR3-containing paired-end reads were obtained from each sample. First-strand cDNA synthesis was performed from all RNA using the Mint cDNA synthesis kit, with priming by a TRBC-specific oligonucleotide. Following uracil-DNA glycosylase treatment, all cDNA underwent a first 18-cycle PCR with the universal primers M1SS and BC2_uni_R. Concerning the study's data processing: Normalization of each sample was performed by random selection of 1 million high-quality reads, each carrying a distinct molecular identifier. Reads sharing molecular identifiers were discarded rather than binned into consensus sequences. MiTCR, with a Q25 quality threshold and the strictest error-elimination algorithm, was used for CDR3 identification, clonotype clustering and error correction. A nonparametric unseen species model with Euler transformation was used to estimate lower-bound total TCR beta diversity. TCRdb passed the public sequencing reads through fastp at Q25 and MiXCR, retaining productive beta sequences. Duplicate CDR3 protein sequences are folded into a single record with the most common DNA and genes. In this record, the V and J calls reflect TCRdb's handling and not the investigators' own analysis. The sample data list 550,000 to 750,000 distinct CDR3 sequences, and under 25% of these were observed just once. The top ten constitute roughly 3.9% of the sample.

Worth noting for this clonotype: No antigen is known for it. The record has no base qualities; no much larger clone is one base away.

The sample comprised blood. The chain employs TRBV20-1 and TRBJ1-5, and 10 junction bases match TRBD1. The TCR comes from a man between 65 and 85 years old in good health. The CDR3 loop reads CSANRGTGDQPQHF. The sequence in DNA is TGCAGTGCTAATCGAGGGACAGGGGATCAGCCCCAGCATTTT.